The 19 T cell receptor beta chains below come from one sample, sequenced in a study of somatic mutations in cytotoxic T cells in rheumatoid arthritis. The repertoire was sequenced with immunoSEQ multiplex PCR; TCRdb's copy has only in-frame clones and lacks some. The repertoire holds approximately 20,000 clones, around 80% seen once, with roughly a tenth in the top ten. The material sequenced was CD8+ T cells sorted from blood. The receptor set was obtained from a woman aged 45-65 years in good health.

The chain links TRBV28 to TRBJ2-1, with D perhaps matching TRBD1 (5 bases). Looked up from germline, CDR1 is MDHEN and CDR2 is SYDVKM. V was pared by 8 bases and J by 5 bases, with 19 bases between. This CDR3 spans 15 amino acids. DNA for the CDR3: TGTGCCAGCGATCCACCCAGGGTGGGAAACAATGAGCAGTTCTTC. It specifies CASDPPRVGNNEQFF.

CDR3 region: CASSQGAGLAYEQYF. The CDR3 DNA reads TGCGCCAGCAGCCAAGGCGCGGGACTAGCCTACGAGCAGTACTTC. The rearrangement joins TRBV4-1 to TRBJ2-7; 8 bases are a match to TRBD2. The trim removed 1 base at V and 2 bases at J, leaving 4 bases unmatched. This CDR3 has 15 residues. Germline V lookup: CDR1 MGHRA, CDR2 YSYEKL.

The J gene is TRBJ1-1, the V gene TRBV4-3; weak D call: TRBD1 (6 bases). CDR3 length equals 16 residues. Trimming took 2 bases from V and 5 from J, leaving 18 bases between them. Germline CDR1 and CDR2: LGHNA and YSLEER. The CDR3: CASSQMPGEGETEAFF. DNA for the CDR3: TGCGCCAGCAGCCAAATGCCCGGGGAGGGGGAGACTGAAGCTTTCTTT.

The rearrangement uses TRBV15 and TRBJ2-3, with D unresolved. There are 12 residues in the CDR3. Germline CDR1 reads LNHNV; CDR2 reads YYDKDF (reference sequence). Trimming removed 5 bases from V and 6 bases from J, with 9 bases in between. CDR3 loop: CATSPLGDTQYF. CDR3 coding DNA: TGTGCCACCAGCCCCCTTGGGGATACGCAGTATTTT.

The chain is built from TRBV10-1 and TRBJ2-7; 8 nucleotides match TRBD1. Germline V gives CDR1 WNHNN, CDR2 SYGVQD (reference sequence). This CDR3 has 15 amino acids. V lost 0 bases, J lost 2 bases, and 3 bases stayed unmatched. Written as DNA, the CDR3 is TGCGCCAGCAGTGAGTCACCGGGACAGGCCTACGAGCAGTACTTC. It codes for CASSESPGQAYEQYF.

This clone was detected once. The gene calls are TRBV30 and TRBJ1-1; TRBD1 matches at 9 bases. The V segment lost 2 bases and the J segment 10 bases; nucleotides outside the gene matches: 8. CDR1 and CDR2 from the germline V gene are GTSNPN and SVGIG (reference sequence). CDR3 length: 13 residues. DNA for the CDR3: TGTGCCTGGAGTTCAAGGACAGGGGAGGCAGCTTTCTTT. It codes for CAWSSRTGEAAFF.

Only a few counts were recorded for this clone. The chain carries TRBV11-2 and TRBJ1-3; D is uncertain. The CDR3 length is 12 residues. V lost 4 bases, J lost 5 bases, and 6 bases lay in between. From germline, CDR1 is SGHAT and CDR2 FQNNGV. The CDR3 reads CASSWTRNTIYF. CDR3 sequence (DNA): TGTGCCAGCAGCTGGACGCGAAACACCATATATTTT. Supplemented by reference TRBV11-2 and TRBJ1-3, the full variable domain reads EAGVAQSPRYKIIEKRQSVAFWCNPISGHATLYWYQQILGQGPKLLIQFQNNGVVDDSQLPKDRFSAERLKGVDSTLKIQPAKLEDSAVYLCASSWTRNTIYFGEGSWLTVV.

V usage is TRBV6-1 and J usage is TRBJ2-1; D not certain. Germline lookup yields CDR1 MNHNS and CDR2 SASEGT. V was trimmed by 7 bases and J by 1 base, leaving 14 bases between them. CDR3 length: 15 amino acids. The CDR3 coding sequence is TGTGCCAGCACCACTCCCGGGTCTTCCTACAATGAGCAGTTCTTC. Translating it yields CASTTPGSSYNEQFF.

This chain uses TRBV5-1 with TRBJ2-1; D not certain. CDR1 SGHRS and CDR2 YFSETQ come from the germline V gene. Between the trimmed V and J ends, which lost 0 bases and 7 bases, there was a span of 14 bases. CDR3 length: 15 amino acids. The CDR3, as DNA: TGCGCCAGCAGCTTGGGTAGCTGGCAAGATAATGAGCAGTTCTTC. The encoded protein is CASSLGSWQDNEQFF.

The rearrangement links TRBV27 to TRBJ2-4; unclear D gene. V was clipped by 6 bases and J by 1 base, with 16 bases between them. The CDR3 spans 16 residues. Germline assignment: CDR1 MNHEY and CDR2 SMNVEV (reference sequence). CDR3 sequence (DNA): TGTGCCAGCAGCCCACTCGCTGCGTCGGCCAAAAACATTCAGTACTTC. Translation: CASSPLAASAKNIQYF.

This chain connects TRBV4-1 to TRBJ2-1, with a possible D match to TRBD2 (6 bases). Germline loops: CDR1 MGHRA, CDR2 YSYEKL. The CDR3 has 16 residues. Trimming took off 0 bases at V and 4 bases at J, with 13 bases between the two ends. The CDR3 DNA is TGCGCCAGCAGCCAAGATTGGGCTAGCGCGTACAATGAGCAGTTCTTC. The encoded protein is CASSQDWASAYNEQFF.

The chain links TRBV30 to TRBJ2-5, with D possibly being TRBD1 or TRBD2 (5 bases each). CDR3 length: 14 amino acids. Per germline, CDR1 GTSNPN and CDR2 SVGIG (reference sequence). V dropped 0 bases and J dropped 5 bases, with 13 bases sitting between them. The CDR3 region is CAWSVEWGWETQYF. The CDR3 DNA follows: TGTGCCTGGAGTGTAGAGTGGGGGTGGGAGACCCAGTACTTC. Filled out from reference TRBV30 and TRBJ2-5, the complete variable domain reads SQTIHQWPATLVQPVGSPLSLECTVEGTSNPNLYWYRQAAGRGLQLLFYSVGIGQISSEVPQNLSASRPQDRQFILSSKKLLLSDSGFYLCAWSVEWGWETQYFGPGTRLLVL.

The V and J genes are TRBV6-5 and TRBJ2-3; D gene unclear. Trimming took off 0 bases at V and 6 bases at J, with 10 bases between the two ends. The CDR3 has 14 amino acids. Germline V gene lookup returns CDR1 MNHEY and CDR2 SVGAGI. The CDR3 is CASSYSPSGDTQYF. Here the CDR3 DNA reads TGTGCCAGCAGTTACTCTCCCTCTGGGGATACGCAGTATTTT.

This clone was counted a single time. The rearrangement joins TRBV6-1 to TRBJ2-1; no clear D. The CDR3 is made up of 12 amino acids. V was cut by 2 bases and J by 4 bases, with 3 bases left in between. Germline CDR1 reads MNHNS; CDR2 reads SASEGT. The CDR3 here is CASSEPYNEQFF. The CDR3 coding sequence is TGTGCCAGCAGTGAACCTTACAATGAGCAGTTCTTC.

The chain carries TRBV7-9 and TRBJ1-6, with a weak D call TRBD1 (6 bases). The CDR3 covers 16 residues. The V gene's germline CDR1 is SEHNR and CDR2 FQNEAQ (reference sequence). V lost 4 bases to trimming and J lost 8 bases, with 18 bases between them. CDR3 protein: CASSSTLEGGYSPLHF. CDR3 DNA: TGTGCCAGCAGCTCCACCTTAGAAGGGGGGTATTCACCCCTCCACTTT.

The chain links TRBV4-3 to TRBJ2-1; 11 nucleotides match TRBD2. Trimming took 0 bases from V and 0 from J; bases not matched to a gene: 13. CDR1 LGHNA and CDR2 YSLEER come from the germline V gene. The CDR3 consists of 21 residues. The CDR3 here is CASSQELLAGGLINSYNEQFF. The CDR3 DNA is TGCGCCAGCAGCCAAGAGTTGCTAGCGGGGGGCCTAATCAACTCCTACAATGAGCAGTTCTTC.

The CDR3 DNA follows: TGTGCCAGCAGTTATGAGGGCGGTACCTACGAGCAGTACTTC. Its translation: CASSYEGGTYEQYF. The V and J genes are TRBV28 and TRBJ2-7; tentatively, D is TRBD2 (5 bases). The V end was cut by 4 bases, the J end by 2 bases, with 12 bases between. Germline V gene sequence: CDR1 MDHEN, CDR2 SYDVKM. The CDR3 consists of 14 residues.

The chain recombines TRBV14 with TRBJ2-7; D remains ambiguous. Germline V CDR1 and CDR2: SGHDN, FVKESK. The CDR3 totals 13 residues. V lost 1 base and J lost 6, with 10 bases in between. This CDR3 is CASSQGVLVEQYF. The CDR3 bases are TGTGCCAGCAGCCAAGGCGTCTTGGTCGAGCAGTACTTC.

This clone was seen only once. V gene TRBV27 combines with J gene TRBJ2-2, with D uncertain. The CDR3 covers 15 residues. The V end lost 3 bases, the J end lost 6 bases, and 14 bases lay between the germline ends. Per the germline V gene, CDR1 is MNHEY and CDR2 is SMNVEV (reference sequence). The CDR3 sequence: CASSFSSWVPGELFF. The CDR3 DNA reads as TGTGCCAGCAGTTTCAGTTCTTGGGTCCCCGGGGAGCTGTTTTTT.